The clone carrying this T cell receptor (beta chain) was seen ten or more times. Unique molecular identifiers tagged the TCRbeta library. TCRdb ran MiXCR on the PCR reads and lists one entry per CDR3 protein. The sample lists 130,000 to 150,000 distinct CDR3 sequences; about 8.8% were seen once. The data were taken from a study of T-cell reconstitution after alpha-beta-depleted transplantation in children. This CDR3 contains 14 residues. The V gene's germline CDR1 is MNHEY and CDR2 SVGEGT. Trimming took off 5 bases at V and 4 bases at J, with 14 bases between the two ends. The specimen was PBMCs, mostly from graft donor cells, collected 180 days after TCRalphabeta/CD19-depleted stem cell transplant. This clonotype was obtained from a female patient between 2 and 15 years old who had a stem cell transplant for congenital amegakaryocytic thrombocytopenia, so the T cells may come from the graft donor. This chain joins TRBV6-2 or TRBV6-3 and TRBJ2-5; D is unclear. In nucleotides, the CDR3 is TGTGCCAGCAGTAAGCTCCGAAGTGGAGAGACCCAGTACTTC. It translates to CASSKLRSGETQYF.